This T cell receptor (beta chain) was captured in a study of read filtering for tumor transcriptome and immune sequencing. As for the study in general: Whole-transcriptome libraries were prepared after DNase treatment.

This clonotype has just one count. Its antigen is as yet unknown. A junction end diverges from the germline sequence, so it may reflect a read error. The library was built from about 400 ng RNA with molecular barcoded adaptors for alpha/delta and beta/gamma chains. TCRdb redid the calling of the reads with MiXCR, one entry per CDR3 protein. This sample yields about 63,000 distinct CDR3 sequences, of which over 11% are seen a single time; around 43% belongs to the top ten. Germline V CDR1 and CDR2: DFQATT, SNEGSKA (reference sequence). CDR3 length: 15 amino acids. Study-level findings and limits: The CD138-negative fraction was mixed bone marrow immune cells, not pure T cells. Compared with RNA-seq, IR-seq gave much higher clonotype depth and reliability. Roughly 82% of IR-seq clonotypes had a single read, yet these held 3% to 4% of reads.

The clonotype was recovered from a donor at least 40 years old with multiple myeloma. The rearrangement uses TRBV20-1 and TRBJ2-1, with 7 bases matching TRBD2. The source material was a population of CD138-negative cells sorted from bone marrow. This CDR3 reads CSAPGGTSDYNEQLF. The DNA of the CDR3 is TGCAGTGCACCGGGGGGTACTAGCGACTACAATGAGCAGCTCTTC.